These 5 T cell receptor beta chains were sequenced from one sample in a study of blood T cell repertoires in COVID-19. Repertoires were generated with immunoSEQ multiplex PCR, while TCRdb's copy carries only in-frame clones and drops some. The table shows some 220,000 clones, with about four fifths occurring only once. The sequenced sample consisted of PBMCs or T cells enriched from blood (not recorded which). The receptors were gathered from a woman between 35 and 50 years old with acute COVID-19.

The genes are TRBV7-2 and TRBJ2-2; no clear D. This CDR3 spans 13 amino acids. Trimming stripped 4 bases from V and 0 bases from J, with 3 bases between. Per the germline V gene, CDR1 is SGHTA and CDR2 is FQGNSA. Here the CDR3 reads CASSSANTGELFF. CDR3 nucleotides: TGTGCCAGCAGCTCAGCGAACACCGGGGAGCTGTTTTTT.

This chain connects TRBV7-5 to TRBJ1-2. TRBV7-5 is listed as a pseudogene. The length of the CDR3 is 14 residues. CDR3 amino acids: CAVEGGGWQHGYTF. The DNA for the CDR3 is TGTGCCGTAGAGGGGGGAGGGTGGCAGCATGGCTACACCTTC.

The chain carries TRBV5-6 and TRBJ2-7, with D unresolved. From germline, CDR1 is SGHDT and CDR2 YYEEEE. The CDR3 has 12 residues. V was trimmed by 1 base and J by 3 bases, leaving 5 bases between them. Here the CDR3 DNA reads TGTGCCAGCAGCTTGAGCGACTACGAGCAGTACTTC. Protein sequence: CASSLSDYEQYF.

The V and J genes are TRBV5-8 and TRBJ2-1; the D gene is possibly TRBD1 (6 bases). This CDR3 region has 14 residues. V dropped 1 base and J dropped 6 bases, with 11 bases sitting between them. CDR1 is SGHTS, CDR2 YDEGEE, per germline. The CDR3 loop reads CASSLFTRGNEQFF. In DNA, the CDR3 is TGTGCCAGCAGCTTGTTTACCAGGGGCAATGAGCAGTTCTTC.

J is TRBJ1-6 and V is TRBV7-9; 7 bases agree with TRBD1. The CDR3 is 15 residues long. Germline CDR1 reads SEHNR; CDR2 reads FQNEAQ (reference sequence). V lost 4 bases to trimming and J lost 7 bases; unmatched junction nucleotides: 7. The CDR3 DNA reads TGTGCCAGCAGCTATGGGACAGCACGAAATTCACCCCTCCACTTT. Translation gives CASSYGTARNSPLHF.